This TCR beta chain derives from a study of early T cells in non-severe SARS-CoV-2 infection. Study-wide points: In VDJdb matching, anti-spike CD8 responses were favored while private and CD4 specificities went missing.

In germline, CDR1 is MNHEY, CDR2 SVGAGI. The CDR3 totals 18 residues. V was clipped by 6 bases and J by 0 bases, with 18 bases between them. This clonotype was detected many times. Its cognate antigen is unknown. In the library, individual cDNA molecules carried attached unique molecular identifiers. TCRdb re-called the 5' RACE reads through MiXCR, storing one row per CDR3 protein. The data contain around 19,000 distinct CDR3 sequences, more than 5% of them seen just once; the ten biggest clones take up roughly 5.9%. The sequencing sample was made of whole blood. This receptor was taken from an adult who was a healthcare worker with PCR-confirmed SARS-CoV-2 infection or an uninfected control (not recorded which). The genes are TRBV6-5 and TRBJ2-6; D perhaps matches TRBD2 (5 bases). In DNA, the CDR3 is TGTGCCAGCAGCCCGTATGAGGGCTGGAACTCTGGGGCCAACGTCCTGACTTTC. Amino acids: CASSPYEGWNSGANVLTF.